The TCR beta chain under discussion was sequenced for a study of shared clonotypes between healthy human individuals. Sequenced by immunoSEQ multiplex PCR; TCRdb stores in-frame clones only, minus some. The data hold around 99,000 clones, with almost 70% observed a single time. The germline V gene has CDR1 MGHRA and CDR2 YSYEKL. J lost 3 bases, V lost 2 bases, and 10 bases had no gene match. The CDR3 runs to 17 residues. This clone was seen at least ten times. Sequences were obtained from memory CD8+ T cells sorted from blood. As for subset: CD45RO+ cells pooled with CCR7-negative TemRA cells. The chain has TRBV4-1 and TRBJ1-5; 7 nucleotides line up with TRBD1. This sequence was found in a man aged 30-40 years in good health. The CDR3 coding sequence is TGCGCCAGCAGCCAACCGCTCCGGGACAGCTCCAATCAGCCCCAGCATTTT. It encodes CASSQPLRDSSNQPQHF.